Following are 9 T cell receptor beta chains from one sample sequenced in a study of T cells in Graves' hyperthyroidism and ophthalmopathy. Amplification targeted TCR beta CDR3 regions from RNA transcripts. Researchers ran a first-round RT-PCR on the TCR CDR3 using the HTBI primer set. TCRdb processed the multiplex PCR reads anew with MiXCR; each CDR3 protein has one entry. The data show about 320,000 distinct CDR3 sequences, 16% seen once. The sequencing sample was made of blood. The receptors stem from a man aged 25-45 years with Graves' hyperthyroidism.

This clonotype was picked up many times. The chain is built from TRBV20-1 and TRBJ2-7; 7 bases are a match to TRBD2. The CDR3 is 18 residues long. Germline V gene sequence: CDR1 DFQATT, CDR2 SNEGSKA (reference sequence). Unmatched junction bases numbered 22, after V lost 5 bases and J lost 3 bases. The CDR3 sequence: CSAHSHPVGGWFSYEQYF. CDR3 nucleotide sequence: TGCAGTGCTCACTCCCACCCGGTCGGGGGGTGGTTTAGCTACGAGCAGTACTTC.

This clonotype was recorded many times. CDR3 bases: TGTGCCAGCAGTTTATCCAGGGCCAACACCGGGGAGCTGTTTTTT. Translating gives CASSLSRANTGELFF. The chain couples TRBV27 to TRBJ2-2; TRBD1 might be the D (5 bases). CDR3 length: 15 residues. CDR1 is MNHEY, CDR2 SMNVEV, per germline (reference sequence). V dropped 0 bases and J dropped 2 bases, with 7 bases sitting between them.

This clonotype was counted a few times. The chain couples TRBV4-2 to TRBJ1-2; TRBD1 aligns across 8 bases. V was clipped by 2 bases and J by 4 bases; unmatched bases: 6. The CDR3 runs to 15 residues. Germline V gene data show CDR1 as LGHNA and CDR2 as YNFKEQ. CDR3 loop: CASSQHGQGGYGYTF. CDR3 in DNA: TGTGCCAGCAGCCAACATGGACAGGGTGGCTATGGCTACACCTTC.

This clonotype occurred many times. V gene TRBV19 combines with J gene TRBJ2-2; 13 bases agree with TRBD2. The ends lost 7 bases at V and 4 bases at J; junction bases unmatched: 3. The CDR3 extends over 15 amino acids. Germline V gene lookup returns CDR1 LNHDA and CDR2 SQIVND (reference sequence). CDR3 in amino acids: CASKLAGGVTGELFF. CDR3 DNA: TGTGCCAGTAAACTAGCGGGAGGGGTCACCGGGGAGCTGTTTTTT.

There are many counts of this clonotype. CDR3 bases: TGTGCCAGCAGTGGGACGGTGAATTCACCCCTCCACTTT. Translated, it gives CASSGTVNSPLHF. V and J are TRBV7-2 and TRBJ1-6; D perhaps matches TRBD1 (5 bases). This CDR3 comprises 13 residues. Trimming shortened V by 6 bases and J by 7 bases, and 10 bases separated the two germline ends. Germline V gene lookup returns CDR1 SGHTA and CDR2 FQGNSA.

This clonotype was counted many times. V usage is TRBV12-3 or TRBV12-4 and J usage is TRBJ2-1, with D unresolved. This CDR3 comprises 13 residues. The V and J ends lost 3 bases and 7 bases respectively, with 10 bases between them. Here the CDR3 DNA reads TGTGCCAGCAGTTTCAATGTCCCTAATGAGCAGTTCTTC. Translated: CASSFNVPNEQFF.

This chain uses TRBV20-1 with TRBJ2-5; D is unresolved. This CDR3 spans 12 amino acids. The V end was cut by 6 bases, the J end by 1 base, with 9 bases between. Germline V CDR1 and CDR2: DFQATT, SNEGSKA (reference sequence). CDR3 amino acids: CSAELVQETQYF. The DNA of the CDR3 is TGCAGTGCGGAGTTGGTCCAAGAGACCCAGTACTTC.

This clonotype has only a few counts. V gene TRBV5-1 combines with J gene TRBJ2-5; possible D gene TRBD1, 5 bases. Germline CDR1 SGHRS, CDR2 YFSETQ. V was cut by 5 bases and J by 6 bases, with 14 bases left in between. The CDR3 loop spans 13 amino acids. This chain's CDR3 is CASRIGAFKTQYF. In nucleotides, the CDR3 is TGCGCCAGCAGGATTGGGGCTTTCAAGACCCAGTACTTC.

This clonotype showed up many times. This chain joins TRBV11-1 and TRBJ2-5; 12 bases line up with TRBD2. The trim removed 5 bases at V and 1 base at J, leaving 11 bases unmatched. This CDR3 comprises 18 residues. Germline V gene data show CDR1 as SGHAT and CDR2 as FQDESV (reference sequence). As DNA, the CDR3 is TGTGCCAGCAGCCGCCTCAGACTAGCGGGAGAGATCCAAGAGACCCAGTACTTC. This gives the protein CASSRLRLAGEIQETQYF.